This is a list of T cell receptor beta chains from one sample in a study of shared clonotypes between healthy human individuals. TCRdb's table, derived via immunoSEQ multiplex PCR, lists solely in-frame clones and lacks some. The table includes over 2 million clones, 95% detected once. What was sequenced was naive CD4+ T cells sorted from blood. These TCRs come from a man aged 18 to 30 in good health. Each CDR3 is given with its conserved first and last residue. Fields, in order: D gene, clone size, V gene, J gene, CDR3 protein, CDR3 DNA. A D gene is named only where the DNA matches it firmly. Some rows have no size entry. The others give once, few or many, or a class for an expanded clone.

TRBD1	NA	TRBV2	TRBJ1-3	CASSSGTGHGNTIYF	TGTGCCAGCAGTTCCGGGACAGGGCACGGAAACACCATATATTTT
TRBD2	NA	TRBV6-6	TRBJ2-7	CASTGGHSYEQYF	TGTGCCAGCACGGGGGGGCACTCCTACGAGCAGTACTTC
NA	NA	TRBV7-2	TRBJ2-4	CASSFRDFKNIQYF	TGTGCCAGCAGCTTTAGGGATTTCAAAAACATTCAGTACTTC
NA	NA	TRBV29-1	TRBJ2-3	CSVGVDTQYF	TGCAGCGTTGGCGTGGATACGCAGTATTTT
NA	NA	TRBV9	TRBJ1-1	CASSTVSVNTEAFF	TGTGCCAGCAGCACAGTTTCAGTGAACACTGAAGCTTTCTTT
NA	NA	TRBV18	TRBJ2-7	CASSPQTGSQQYF	TGTGCCAGCTCACCACAAACAGGTTCACAGCAGTACTTC
TRBD2	NA	TRBV4-2	TRBJ2-2	CASSQVLASGDNTGELFF	TGTGCCAGCAGCCAAGTTCTAGCAAGCGGGGACAACACCGGGGAGCTGTTTTTT
NA	NA	TRBV9	TRBJ2-1	CASSVEGDSYNEQFF	TGTGCCAGCAGCGTAGAGGGGGATTCCTACAATGAGCAGTTCTTC
NA	NA	TRBV27	TRBJ1-5	CASSLSIGGNQPQHF	TGTGCCAGCAGTTTATCGATCGGGGGGAATCAGCCCCAGCATTTT
NA	NA	TRBV7-9	TRBJ2-7	CASSSGLEAPEQYF	TGTGCCAGCAGCTCCGGGCTTGAGGCTCCCGAGCAGTACTTC
TRBD2	NA	TRBV27	TRBJ2-2	CASSLSGTSTGELFF	TGTGCCAGCAGTTTATCCGGGACTAGTACCGGGGAGCTGTTTTTT
NA	once	TRBV18	TRBJ2-7	CASSPPRTISYEQYF	TGTGCCAGCTCACCGCCTAGGACAATCTCCTACGAGCAGTACTTC
NA	NA	TRBV11-2	TRBJ1-1	CASSLGRGIAEAFF	TGTGCCAGCAGCTTGGGGAGGGGAATCGCTGAAGCTTTCTTT
NA	NA	TRBV5-4	TRBJ1-1	CASSTGPGGPEAFF	TGTGCCAGCAGCACCGGACCCGGAGGTCCTGAAGCTTTCTTT
NA	NA	TRBV4-3	TRBJ1-5	CASSQNSPGDSSNQPQHF	TGCGCCAGCAGCCAAAATTCCCCCGGGGACTCTAGCAATCAGCCCCAGCATTTT
TRBD1	NA	TRBV5-6	TRBJ1-3	CASSLSLLTGKTSGNTIYF	TGTGCCAGCAGCCTCTCGCTCCTGACAGGGAAGACATCTGGAAACACCATATATTTT
NA	NA	TRBV20-1	TRBJ2-1	CSASVEDEQFF	TGCAGTGCTAGCGTGGAGGATGAGCAGTTCTTC
NA	NA	TRBV4-3	TRBJ2-4	CASSQGNPGQNIQYF	TGCGCCAGCAGCCAAGGAAACCCGGGTCAAAACATTCAGTACTTC
NA	NA	TRBV27	TRBJ1-5	CASRPGREVYSNQPQHF	TGTGCCAGCCGGCCGGGACGGGAAGTCTATAGCAATCAGCCCCAGCATTTT